This T cell receptor (beta chain) was identified during a study of T cell responses to AZD1222 COVID-19 vaccine. Findings and caveats of the study: Donors were chiefly white British, with a greater number of females, and clonal diversity was perhaps underestimated.

TCRdb keeps only in-frame clones here, not all; method: immunoSEQ multiplex PCR. The sample includes some 180,000 clones, 90% to 95% of them seen just once. Regarding this clone: Its antigen is as yet unknown.

The TCR comes from an adult who received the MenACWY meningococcal vaccine as a control. Sequencing was performed on peripheral blood, taken 28 days after the second dose of the MenACWY control vaccine.

The CDR3 DNA sequence: TGTGCCAGCAGCTTAGGACTGACTAGCACAGATACGCAGTATTTT. Its protein is CASSLGLTSTDTQYF. The rearrangement uses TRBV13 and TRBJ2-3; D is uncertain. V was trimmed by 0 bases and J by 0 bases, leaving 7 bases between them. The germline V gene has CDR1 PRHDT and CDR2 FYEKMQ (reference sequence). The CDR3 runs to 15 residues.